This T cell receptor (beta chain) was documented in a study of blood T cell repertoires in COVID-19. Sequencing used immunoSEQ multiplex PCR; TCRdb keeps in-frame clones, though not all of them. The table shows a few hundred thousand clones, with approximately 90% occurring only once. CDR3 length: 11 amino acids. CDR1 is KGHDR, CDR2 SFDVKD, per germline. Trimming left V 6 bases short and J 9 bases short, with 9 bases between. Source material: PBMCs or T cells enriched from blood (not recorded which). V gene TRBV24-1 combines with J gene TRBJ2-3, with a tentative D call TRBD2 (6 bases). The sequence was collected from a woman aged 45-59 years who had recovered from COVID-19. CDR3 sequence (DNA): TGTGCCACCAGTAACCGGGGGACGCAGTATTTT. Its protein product is CATSNRGTQYF.